The clone carrying this T cell receptor beta chain occurred a few times. This entry comes from a study of T cell repertoires in cytomegalovirus infection. Overall study context: It was the public TCR beta signatures that indicated both CMV infection and matching HLA type.

Germline CDR1 SEHNR, CDR2 FQNEAQ (reference sequence). Trimming cost V 5 bases and J 2 bases; bases outside gene matches: 11. The CDR3 covers 17 residues. MiXCR, run by TCRdb on the reads, gives a single entry per CDR3 protein. In the table there are 310,000 or so distinct CDR3 sequences, around 25% of which are singletons. The rearrangement joins TRBV7-9 to TRBJ1-2; 10 nucleotides line up with TRBD1. The TCR originated in a human donor in good health (CMV status not recorded). Some clones in this sample may be carry-over from other donors' samples. The sample consisted of PBMCs. CDR3 DNA sequence: TGTGCCAGCAGCCCCCCCGCGGGACAGGGGCCGAACTATGGCTACACCTTC. Its protein is CASSPPAGQGPNYGYTF.